This is a list of T cell receptor beta chains from one sample in a study of patients and donors after allogeneic stem cell transplantation. TCRdb ran MiXCR on the RT-PCR reads and lists one entry per CDR3 protein. Of 900,000 to 1,000,000 distinct CDR3 sequences in the sample, about 20% were seen once. The source material was blood, either unsorted or a sorted T cell fraction (not recorded which). The origin of the receptors is a human donor who was either an allogeneic HSCT recipient or a stem cell or donor lymphocyte infusion donor (not recorded which). It is not recorded whose cells these are; they may come from a transplant donor. The CDR3 runs from the conserved cysteine through the conserved F or W. Fields, in order: D gene, J gene, clone size, V gene, CDR3 protein, CDR3 DNA. D genes are given only for firm matches. Clone size is stated in some rows and not others, as once, few, many or a class when expanded.

D: TRBD2; J: TRBJ2-1; size: NA; V: TRBV4-2; CDR3: CASSPSGLAGVSEQFF; DNA: TGTGCCAGCAGCCCAAGTGGGCTAGCGGGAGTGTCTGAGCAGTTCTTC
D: NA; J: TRBJ2-2; size: few; V: TRBV29-1; CDR3: CSVQRTETGELFF; DNA: TGCAGCGTTCAAAGGACAGAGACCGGGGAGCTGTTTTTT
D: TRBD2; J: TRBJ2-5; size: few; V: TRBV6-2/TRBV6-3; CDR3: CASSPSGRKTQYF; DNA: TGTGCCAGCAGTCCCAGCGGGAGAAAGACCCAGTACTTC
D: NA; J: TRBJ2-3; size: NA; V: TRBV20-1; CDR3: CSARGYQFGLTDTQYF; DNA: TGCAGTGCTAGGGGATACCAGTTTGGTCTCACAGATACGCAGTATTTT
D: NA; J: TRBJ2-5; size: NA; V: TRBV5-1; CDR3: CASSSMEGKRGETQYF; DNA: TGCGCCAGCAGCTCAATGGAGGGTAAGAGAGGAGAGACCCAGTACTTC
D: NA; J: TRBJ1-1; size: NA; V: TRBV9; CDR3: CASSVEGGGGIDTEAFF; DNA: TGTGCCAGCAGCGTAGAGGGAGGGGGGGGGATTGACACTGAAGCTTTCTTT
D: NA; J: TRBJ2-1; size: few; V: TRBV5-1; CDR3: CASSLGRARNEQFF; DNA: TGCGCCAGCAGCTTGGGACGGGCACGGAATGAGCAGTTCTTC
D: NA; J: TRBJ1-1; size: many; V: TRBV20-1; CDR3: CSARRENTEAFF; DNA: TGCAGTGCTAGAAGGGAGAACACTGAAGCTTTCTTT
D: TRBD1; J: TRBJ1-2; size: few; V: TRBV29-1; CDR3: CSVRDRGRLDYTF; DNA: TGCAGCGTCCGGGACAGGGGGCGGTTGGACTACACCTTC
D: NA; J: TRBJ1-1; size: NA; V: TRBV6-5; CDR3: CASSYSKGYRDEAFF; DNA: TGTGCCAGCAGTTACTCGAAGGGGTATAGGGATGAAGCTTTCTTT
D: NA; J: TRBJ1-6; size: NA; V: TRBV20-1; CDR3: CSANQGKSSYNSPLHF; DNA: TGCAGTGCAAACCAGGGAAAGTCCTCCTATAATTCACCCCTCCACTTT
D: TRBD1; J: TRBJ2-7; size: NA; V: TRBV27; CDR3: CASSLFQGGRKEYF; DNA: TGTGCCAGCAGTTTATTTCAAGGGGGCCGTAAGGAGTACTTC
D: NA; J: TRBJ2-5; size: NA; V: TRBV6-1; CDR3: CASRADRTQETQYF; DNA: TGTGCCAGCAGGGCAGACAGGACCCAAGAGACCCAGTACTTC
D: NA; J: TRBJ1-1; size: many; V: TRBV12-3/TRBV12-4; CDR3: CASSFSGNTEAFF; DNA: TGTGCCAGCAGTTTTTCGGGGAACACTGAAGCTTTCTTT
D: TRBD2; J: TRBJ2-1; size: many; V: TRBV28; CDR3: CASSLTGTSGTYDNEQFF; DNA: TGTGCCAGCAGTTTAACCGGGACTAGCGGGACCTATGACAATGAGCAGTTCTTC
D: TRBD1; J: TRBJ2-7; size: NA; V: TRBV4-2; CDR3: CASSLWTGEDEQYF; DNA: TGTGCCAGCAGCCTTTGGACAGGGGAGGACGAGCAGTACTTC
D: TRBD2; J: TRBJ2-1; size: few; V: TRBV5-1; CDR3: CASSPKTSGFSYNEQFF; DNA: TGCGCCAGCAGCCCCAAGACTAGCGGGTTTTCCTACAATGAGCAGTTCTTC
D: NA; J: TRBJ2-1; size: NA; V: TRBV6-1; CDR3: CASRREDYSEQFF; DNA: TGTGCCAGCAGGAGGGAGGATTACAGTGAGCAGTTCTTC
D: NA; J: TRBJ1-5; size: few; V: TRBV7-2; CDR3: CASSLAGGRGQPQHF; DNA: TGTGCCAGCAGCTTAGCCGGGGGGCGCGGTCAGCCCCAGCATTTT
D: TRBD2; J: TRBJ2-7; size: few; V: TRBV7-2; CDR3: CASSYLSSGGPWEQYF; DNA: TGTGCCAGCAGCTATCTTTCGTCGGGGGGGCCCTGGGAGCAGTACTTC
D: TRBD2; J: TRBJ2-7; size: few; V: TRBV25-1; CDR3: CASGGVLSYEQYF; DNA: TGTGCCAGCGGGGGGGTGTTGTCCTACGAGCAGTACTTC
D: NA; J: TRBJ1-6; size: NA; V: TRBV5-1; CDR3: CASSLGQRPFNSPLHF; DNA: TGCGCCAGCAGCTTGGGGCAGAGGCCATTTAATTCACCCCTCCACTTT
D: NA; J: TRBJ1-5; size: few; V: TRBV4-2; CDR3: CASSQGRGRQPQHF; DNA: TGTGCCAGCAGCCAAGGCCGGGGACGGCAGCCCCAGCATTTT
D: TRBD1; J: TRBJ1-3; size: NA; V: TRBV9; CDR3: CASSATGEGNTIYF; DNA: TGTGCCAGCAGCGCAACAGGGGAAGGAAACACCATATATTTT
D: TRBD1; J: TRBJ2-1; size: NA; V: TRBV4-3; CDR3: CASSQGDRGGNEQFF; DNA: TGCGCCAGCAGCCAAGGGGACAGGGGAGGCAATGAGCAGTTCTTC
D: TRBD1; J: TRBJ2-7; size: NA; V: TRBV27; CDR3: CASSLGTGDEQYF; DNA: TGTGCCAGCAGTCTCGGGACAGGGGACGAGCAGTACTTC
D: NA; J: TRBJ2-5; size: few; V: TRBV7-9; CDR3: CASRPLQETQYF; DNA: TGTGCCAGCAGGCCGCTCCAAGAGACCCAGTACTTC
D: NA; J: TRBJ1-4; size: NA; V: TRBV7-6; CDR3: CASSGRRDERFHEKLFF; DNA: TGTGCCAGCAGCGGAAGGAGGGATGAGAGGTTTCATGAAAAACTGTTTTTT
D: NA; J: TRBJ1-5; size: few; V: TRBV5-6; CDR3: CASSLGSLAQHF; DNA: TGTGCCAGCAGCTTGGGGAGCCTGGCCCAGCATTTT
D: TRBD2; J: TRBJ2-3; size: few; V: TRBV5-1; CDR3: CASSLLPSGDTFTDTQYF; DNA: TGCGCCAGCAGCTTGCTTCCTAGCGGGGACACCTTCACAGATACGCAGTATTTT
D: TRBD1; J: TRBJ1-5; size: NA; V: TRBV4-2; CDR3: CASSRLGQEGQPQHF; DNA: TGTGCCAGCAGCCGCTTAGGACAGGAGGGTCAGCCCCAGCATTTT
D: TRBD1; J: TRBJ2-4; size: NA; V: TRBV15; CDR3: CATRYNDRGPVLAKNIQYF; DNA: TGTGCCACCAGATACAACGACAGGGGTCCGGTTCTAGCCAAAAACATTCAGTACTTC
D: NA; J: TRBJ2-1; size: few; V: TRBV12-3/TRBV12-4; CDR3: CASTREGAPWGYEQFF; DNA: TGTGCCAGCACAAGGGAAGGGGCCCCTTGGGGCTATGAGCAGTTCTTC
D: TRBD1; J: TRBJ1-1; size: few; V: TRBV12-3/TRBV12-4; CDR3: CASTSGQGGEAFF; DNA: TGTGCCAGCACTTCGGGACAGGGTGGCGAAGCTTTCTTT
D: NA; J: TRBJ1-2; size: NA; V: TRBV30; CDR3: CAWSRSGEYGYTF; DNA: TGTGCCTGGAGTCGTAGTGGGGAATATGGCTACACCTTC
D: TRBD1; J: TRBJ2-7; size: NA; V: TRBV24-1; CDR3: CATSDRTGRYEQYF; DNA: TGTGCCACCAGTGATCGGACAGGAAGATACGAGCAGTACTTC
D: NA; J: TRBJ2-2; size: few; V: TRBV20-1; CDR3: CSARDRIAGELFF; DNA: TGCAGTGCTAGAGACCGAATTGCCGGGGAGCTGTTTTTT
D: TRBD2; J: TRBJ2-2; size: NA; V: TRBV4-2; CDR3: CASSHRWGGTGELFF; DNA: TGTGCCAGCAGCCACCGGTGGGGGGGCACCGGGGAGCTGTTTTTT
D: NA; J: TRBJ2-1; size: NA; V: TRBV2; CDR3: CASSERPLQQFF; DNA: TGTGCCAGCAGTGAACGTCCCCTCCAGCAGTTCTTC
D: TRBD2; J: TRBJ2-3; size: few; V: TRBV5-1; CDR3: CASSEPSGYLGDTQYF; DNA: TGCGCCAGCAGCGAGCCTAGCGGATACCTTGGAGATACGCAGTATTTT
D: NA; J: TRBJ2-3; size: NA; V: TRBV15; CDR3: CATSRDLPGSTDTQYF; DNA: TGTGCCACCAGCAGAGATCTGCCGGGGTCCACAGATACGCAGTATTTT
D: TRBD2; J: TRBJ2-1; size: NA; V: TRBV3-1; CDR3: CASKKTGLAYNEQFF; DNA: TGTGCCAGCAAGAAAACGGGACTAGCCTACAATGAGCAGTTCTTC
D: TRBD2; J: TRBJ2-3; size: NA; V: TRBV12-3/TRBV12-4; CDR3: CASRVAGFTDTQYF; DNA: TGTGCCAGCAGGGTAGCGGGATTCACAGATACGCAGTATTTT
D: NA; J: TRBJ2-5; size: NA; V: TRBV20-1; CDR3: CSARDLQRARVVSTQETQYF; DNA: TGCAGTGCTAGAGATCTCCAGCGGGCTAGGGTTGTTTCTACCCAAGAGACCCAGTACTTC
D: NA; J: TRBJ1-6; size: many; V: TRBV7-2; CDR3: CASSLAGSPLHF; DNA: TGTGCCAGCAGCTTAGCTGGGTCACCCCTCCACTTT
D: NA; J: TRBJ1-1; size: NA; V: TRBV9; CDR3: CASSVARDTEAFF; DNA: TGTGCCAGCAGCGTAGCCCGGGACACTGAAGCTTTCTTT
D: TRBD1; J: TRBJ1-1; size: NA; V: TRBV9; CDR3: CANDRGSDTEAFF; DNA: TGTGCCAATGACAGGGGTTCCGACACTGAAGCTTTCTTT
D: NA; J: TRBJ2-1; size: NA; V: TRBV6-1; CDR3: CASRPTRPTYNEQFF; DNA: TGTGCCAGCAGACCGACTAGGCCCACATACAATGAGCAGTTCTTC
D: TRBD1; J: TRBJ2-5; size: NA; V: TRBV7-8; CDR3: CASSLGGAGGETQYF; DNA: TGTGCCAGCAGCTTAGGAGGAGCAGGGGGAGAGACCCAGTACTTC